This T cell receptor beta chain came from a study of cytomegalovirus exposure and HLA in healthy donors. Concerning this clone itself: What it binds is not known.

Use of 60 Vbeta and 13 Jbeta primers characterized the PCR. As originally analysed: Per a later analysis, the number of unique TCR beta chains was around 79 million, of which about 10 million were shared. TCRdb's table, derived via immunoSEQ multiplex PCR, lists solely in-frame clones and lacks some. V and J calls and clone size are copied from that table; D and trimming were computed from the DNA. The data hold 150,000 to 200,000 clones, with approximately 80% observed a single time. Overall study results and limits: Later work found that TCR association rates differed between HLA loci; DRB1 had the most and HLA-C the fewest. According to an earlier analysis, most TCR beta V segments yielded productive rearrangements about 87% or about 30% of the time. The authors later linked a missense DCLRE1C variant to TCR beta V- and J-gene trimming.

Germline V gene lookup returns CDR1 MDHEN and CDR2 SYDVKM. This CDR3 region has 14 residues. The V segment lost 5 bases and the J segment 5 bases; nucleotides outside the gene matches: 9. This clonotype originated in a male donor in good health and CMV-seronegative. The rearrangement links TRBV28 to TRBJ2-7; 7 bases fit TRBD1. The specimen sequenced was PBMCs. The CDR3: CASSLSDRLDEQYF. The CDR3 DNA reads TGTGCCAGCAGTCTGTCGGACAGGCTTGACGAGCAGTACTTC.